The clone carrying this T cell receptor (beta chain) was counted between two and nine times. This sample stems from a study of identical twins. The V gene lost 0 bases and the J gene lost 13 bases, with 13 bases spanning the gap. Germline V gene data show CDR1 as MNHEY and CDR2 as SVGEGT. The CDR3 contains 13 residues. Everyone who donated was a healthy Caucasian. Template switching created a universal primer site, and the cDNA included unique molecular identifiers. MiXCR was run by TCRdb on the 5' RACE reads, yielding one entry per CDR3 protein. Of roughly 750,000 distinct CDR3 sequences listed, 21% are singletons. This same sample was also taken into another study, of T cells expressing NK-cell markers. From that second work: Of the CD8+ T cell pool in over 5 donors, roughly 1.0-7.0% was accounted for by dominant NKG2C+ clonotypes.

The sequencing sample was made of PBMCs. The receptor comes from a woman aged 18-30 years in good health. The V call is TRBV6-2 or TRBV6-3, the J call TRBJ2-1, with D maybe TRBD1 (6 bases). CDR3: CASSYSGRGSQFF. The DNA for the CDR3 is TGTGCCAGCAGTTACTCTGGAAGGGGGAGTCAGTTCTTC.